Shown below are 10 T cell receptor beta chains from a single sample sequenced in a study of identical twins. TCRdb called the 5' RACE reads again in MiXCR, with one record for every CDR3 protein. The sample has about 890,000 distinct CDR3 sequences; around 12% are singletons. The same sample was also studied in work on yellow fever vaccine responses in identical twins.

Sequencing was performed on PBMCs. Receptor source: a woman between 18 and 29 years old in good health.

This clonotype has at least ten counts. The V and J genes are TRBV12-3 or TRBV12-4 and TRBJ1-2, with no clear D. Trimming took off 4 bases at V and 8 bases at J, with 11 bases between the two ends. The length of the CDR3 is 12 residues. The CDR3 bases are TGTGCCAGCAGTTCCTCGGGGTACGGCTACACCTTC. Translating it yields CASSSSGYGYTF.

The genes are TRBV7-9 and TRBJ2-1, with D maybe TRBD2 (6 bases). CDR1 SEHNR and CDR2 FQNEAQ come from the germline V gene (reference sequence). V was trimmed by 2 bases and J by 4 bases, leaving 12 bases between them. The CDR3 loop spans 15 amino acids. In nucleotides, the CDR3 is TGTGCCAGCAGCTTACGCGGGGAGAGATACAATGAGCAGTTCTTC. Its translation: CASSLRGERYNEQFF. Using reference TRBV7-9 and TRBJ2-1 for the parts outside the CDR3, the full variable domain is DTGVSQNPRHKITKRGQNVTFRCDPISEHNRLYWYRQTLGQGPEFLTYFQNEAQLEKSRLLSDRFSAERPKGSFSTLEIQRTEQGDSAMYLCASSLRGERYNEQFFGPGTRLTVL.

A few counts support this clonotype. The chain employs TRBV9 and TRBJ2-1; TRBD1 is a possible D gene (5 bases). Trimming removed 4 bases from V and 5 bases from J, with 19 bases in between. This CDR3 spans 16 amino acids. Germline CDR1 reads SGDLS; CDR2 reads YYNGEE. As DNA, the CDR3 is TGTGCCAGCAGCCAAAAGCCCGCAGGGATTGACAATGAGCAGTTCTTC. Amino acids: CASSQKPAGIDNEQFF.

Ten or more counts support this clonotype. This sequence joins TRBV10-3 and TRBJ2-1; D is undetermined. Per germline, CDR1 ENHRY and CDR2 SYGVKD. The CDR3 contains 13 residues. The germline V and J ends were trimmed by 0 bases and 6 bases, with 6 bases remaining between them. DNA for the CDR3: TGTGCCATCAGTGAGTCTGTAGCCAATGAGCAGTTCTTC. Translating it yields CAISESVANEQFF.

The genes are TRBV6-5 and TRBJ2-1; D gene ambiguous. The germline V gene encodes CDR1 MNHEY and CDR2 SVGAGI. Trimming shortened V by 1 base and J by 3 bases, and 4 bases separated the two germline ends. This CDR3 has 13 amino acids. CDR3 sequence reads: CASSYLGYNEQFF. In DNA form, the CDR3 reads TGTGCCAGCAGTTACTTGGGCTACAATGAGCAGTTCTTC.

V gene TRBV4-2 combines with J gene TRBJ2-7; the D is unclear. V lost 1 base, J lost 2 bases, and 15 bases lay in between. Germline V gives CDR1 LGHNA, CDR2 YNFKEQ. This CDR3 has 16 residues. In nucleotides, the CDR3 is TGTGCCAGCAGCCAAGGGGCAGGAAGGTTCGCCTACGAGCAGTACTTC. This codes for CASSQGAGRFAYEQYF.

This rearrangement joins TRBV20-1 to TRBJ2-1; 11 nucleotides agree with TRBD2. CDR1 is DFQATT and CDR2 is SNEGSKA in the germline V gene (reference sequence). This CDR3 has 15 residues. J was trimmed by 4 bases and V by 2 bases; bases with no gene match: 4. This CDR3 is CSARTLAGGYNEQFF. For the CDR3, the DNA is TGCAGTGCTAGAACTCTAGCGGGAGGATACAATGAGCAGTTCTTC.

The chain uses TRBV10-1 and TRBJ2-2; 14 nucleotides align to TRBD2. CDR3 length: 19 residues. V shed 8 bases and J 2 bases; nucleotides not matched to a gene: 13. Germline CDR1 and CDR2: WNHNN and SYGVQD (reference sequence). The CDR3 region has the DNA TGCGCCAGCTCCGGGGGGACTAGCGGGGGAGGATTAAACACCGGGGAGCTGTTTTTT. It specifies CASSGGTSGGGLNTGELFF.

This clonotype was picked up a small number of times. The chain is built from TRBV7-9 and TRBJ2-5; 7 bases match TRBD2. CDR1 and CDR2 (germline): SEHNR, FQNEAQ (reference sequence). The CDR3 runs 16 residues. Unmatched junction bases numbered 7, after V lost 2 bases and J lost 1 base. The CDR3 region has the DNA TGTGCCAGCAGCTTATATCCTAGCGGATTCCAAGAGACCCAGTACTTC. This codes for CASSLYPSGFQETQYF.

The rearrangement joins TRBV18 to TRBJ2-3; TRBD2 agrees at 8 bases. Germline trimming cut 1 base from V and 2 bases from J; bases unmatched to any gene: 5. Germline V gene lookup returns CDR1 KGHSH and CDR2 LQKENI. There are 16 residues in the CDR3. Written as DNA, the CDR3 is TGTGCCAGCTCACCACAAGGCGGGGGGACCACAGATACGCAGTATTTT. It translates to CASSPQGGGTTDTQYF.